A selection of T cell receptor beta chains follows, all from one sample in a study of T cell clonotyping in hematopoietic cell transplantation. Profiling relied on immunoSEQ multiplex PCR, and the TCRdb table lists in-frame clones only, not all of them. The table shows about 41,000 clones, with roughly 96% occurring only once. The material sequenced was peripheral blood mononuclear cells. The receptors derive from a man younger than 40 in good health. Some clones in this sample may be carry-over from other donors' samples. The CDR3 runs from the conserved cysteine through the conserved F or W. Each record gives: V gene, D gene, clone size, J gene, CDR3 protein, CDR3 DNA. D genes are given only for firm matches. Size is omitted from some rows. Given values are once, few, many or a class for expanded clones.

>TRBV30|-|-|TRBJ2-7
CAWNQGFPYEQYF
TGTGCCTGGAACCAGGGGTTCCCCTACGAGCAGTACTTC
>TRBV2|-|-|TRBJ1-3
CASSEGGSGNTIYF
TGTGCCAGCAGTGAGGGTGGGTCTGGAAACACCATATATTTT
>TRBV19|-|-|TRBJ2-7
CASSMGRDYEQYF
TGTGCCAGTAGTATGGGCAGGGACTACGAGCAGTACTTC
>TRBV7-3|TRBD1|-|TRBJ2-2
CASSARTGTTGELFF
TGTGCCAGCAGCGCCAGGACAGGGACCACCGGGGAGCTGTTTTTT
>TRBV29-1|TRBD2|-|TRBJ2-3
CSQSTSGSSTDTQYF
TGCAGCCAATCGACTAGCGGTTCTAGCACAGATACGCAGTATTTT
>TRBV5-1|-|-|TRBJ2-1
CASSQTREQFF
TGCGCCAGCAGCCAGACCCGAGAGCAGTTCTTC
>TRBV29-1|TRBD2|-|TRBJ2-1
CSVALAGAGEQFF
TGCAGCGTCGCTCTAGCGGGAGCGGGTGAGCAGTTCTTC
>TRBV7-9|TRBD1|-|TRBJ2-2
CASSLRDRPNTGELFF
TGTGCCAGCAGCCTACGGGACAGGCCGAACACCGGGGAGCTGTTTTTT
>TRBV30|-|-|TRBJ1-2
CAWSFPLRDGGYTF
TGTGCCTGGAGTTTTCCTCTCAGGGACGGCGGCTACACCTTC
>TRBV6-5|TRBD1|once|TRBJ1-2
CASSGTGTEEGYTF
TGTGCCAGCAGTGGCACCGGGACAGAGGAGGGCTACACCTTC
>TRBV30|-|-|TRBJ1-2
CAWSGSGGYTF
TGTGCCTGGAGTGGGTCAGGCGGCTACACCTTC
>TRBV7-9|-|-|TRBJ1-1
CASLPRGGFPEAFF
TGTGCCAGCCTTCCCCGGGGAGGCTTTCCTGAAGCTTTCTTT
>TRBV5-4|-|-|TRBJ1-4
CASSPYGGRDEKLFF
TGTGCCAGCAGCCCCTACGGGGGGCGTGATGAAAAACTGTTTTTT
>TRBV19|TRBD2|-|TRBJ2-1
CASLSASGNNEQFF
TGTGCCAGTCTCTCAGCTAGCGGCAACAATGAGCAGTTCTTC
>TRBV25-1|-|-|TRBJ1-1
CASSEYRGTEAFF
TGTGCCAGCAGTGAATACCGGGGCACTGAAGCTTTCTTT
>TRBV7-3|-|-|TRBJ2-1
CASSQDIGEQFF
TGTGCCAGCAGCCAGGATATCGGTGAGCAGTTCTTC
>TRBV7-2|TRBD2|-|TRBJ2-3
CASSLEWLAGGTQYF
TGTGCCAGCAGCTTAGAATGGCTAGCGGGTGGTACGCAGTATTTT
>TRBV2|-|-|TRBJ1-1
CASRRSPEAFF
TGTGCCAGCAGGCGGTCCCCTGAAGCTTTCTTT
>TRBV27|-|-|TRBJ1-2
CASTSSGHTRPYGYTF
TGTGCCAGCACCTCTTCGGGTCATACTAGACCCTATGGCTACACCTTC
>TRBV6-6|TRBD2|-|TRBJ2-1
CASSYGTSGINEQFF
TGTGCCAGCAGTTACGGGACTAGCGGGATCAATGAGCAGTTCTTC
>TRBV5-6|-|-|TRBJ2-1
CASSLAAGASNNEQFF
TGTGCCAGCAGCTTGGCGGCAGGGGCGTCGAACAATGAGCAGTTCTTC
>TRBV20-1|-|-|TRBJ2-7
CSARETHEQYF
TGCAGTGCTAGGGAGACCCACGAGCAGTACTTC
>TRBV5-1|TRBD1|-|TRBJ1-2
CASSRGTGGADGYTF
TGCGCCAGCAGCCGAGGGACAGGGGGCGCCGATGGCTACACCTTC
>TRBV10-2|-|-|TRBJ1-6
CASSDVQGKDSPLHF
TGCGCCAGCAGTGACGTTCAGGGAAAAGATTCACCCCTCCACTTT
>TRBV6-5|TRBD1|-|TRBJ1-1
CASRDRGLNTEAFF
TGTGCCAGCAGGGACAGGGGGTTGAACACTGAAGCTTTCTTT
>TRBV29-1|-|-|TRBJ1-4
CSVEGGMGEKLFF
TGCAGCGTTGAAGGGGGGATGGGTGAAAAACTGTTTTTT
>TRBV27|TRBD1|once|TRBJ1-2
CASSRWQGDGYTF
TGTGCCAGCAGTAGATGGCAGGGGGATGGCTACACCTTC
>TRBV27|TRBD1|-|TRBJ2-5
CASSLSRRDRETQYF
TGTGCCAGCAGTTTGTCCCGCCGGGACAGAGAGACCCAGTACTTC
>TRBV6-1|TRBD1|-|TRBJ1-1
CASSEAGTGLTEAFF
TGTGCCAGCAGTGAAGCCGGGACAGGGCTGACTGAAGCTTTCTTT
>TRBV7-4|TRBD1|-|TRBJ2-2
CASMWQGAPPGTGELFF
TGTGCCAGCATGTGGCAGGGGGCGCCCCCAGGCACCGGGGAGCTGTTTTTT
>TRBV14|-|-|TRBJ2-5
CASRLDSEETQYF
TGTGCCAGCAGGCTGGACAGTGAAGAGACCCAGTACTTC
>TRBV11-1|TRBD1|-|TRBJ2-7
CASSSLLTGFGTYEQYF
TGTGCCAGCAGCTCCTTACTGACAGGGTTCGGAACCTACGAGCAGTACTTC
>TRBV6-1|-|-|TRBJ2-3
CASSPPPRPDTQYF
TGTGCCAGCAGTCCCCCTCCCCGACCAGATACGCAGTATTTT
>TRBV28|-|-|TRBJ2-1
CASSGIRGHEQFF
TGTGCCAGCAGCGGCATCAGGGGCCATGAGCAGTTCTTC
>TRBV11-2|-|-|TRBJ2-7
CASSLAASSYEQYF
TGTGCCAGCAGCTTAGCTGCGAGCTCCTACGAGCAGTACTTC